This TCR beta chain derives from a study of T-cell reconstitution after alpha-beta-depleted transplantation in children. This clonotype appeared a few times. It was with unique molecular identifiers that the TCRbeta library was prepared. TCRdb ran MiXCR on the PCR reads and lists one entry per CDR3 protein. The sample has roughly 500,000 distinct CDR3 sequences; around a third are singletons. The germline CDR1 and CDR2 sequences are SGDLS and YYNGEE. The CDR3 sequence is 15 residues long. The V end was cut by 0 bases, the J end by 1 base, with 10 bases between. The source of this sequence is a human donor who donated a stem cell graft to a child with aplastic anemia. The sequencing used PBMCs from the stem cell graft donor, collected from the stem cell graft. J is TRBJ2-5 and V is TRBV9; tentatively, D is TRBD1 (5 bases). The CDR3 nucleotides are TGTGCCAGCAGCGTAGGTGGGGCAGCCCAAGAGACCCAGTACTTC. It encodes CASSVGGAAQETQYF.